A selection of T cell receptor beta chains follows, all from one sample in a study of response to subunit inactivated influenza vaccine. TCRdb re-called the RT-PCR reads through MiXCR, storing one row per CDR3 protein. The data hold 170,000 or so distinct CDR3 sequences, with roughly 10% observed a single time. This material consisted of CD8+ T cells sorted from PBMCs, taken roughly 24 months after vaccination. The receptors originated from a man between 45 and 75 years old who received an inactivated influenza vaccine. Each CDR3 is given with its conserved first and last residue. A D gene is named only where the DNA matches it firmly. Clone size, where shown, is once, few, many, or a class for clones that have expanded.

-,TRBJ2-1,-,TRBV15,CATSIDSRGSYNEQFF,TGTGCCACCAGCATTGACAGCAGGGGCTCCTACAATGAGCAGTTCTTC
-,TRBJ2-3,TRBD2,TRBV2,CASRWWTSSYTDTQYF,TGTGCCAGCAGGTGGTGGACTAGCTCGTACACAGATACGCAGTATTTT
-,TRBJ2-2,TRBD2,TRBV9,CASSTSTGDSGLGGGELFF,TGTGCCAGCAGCACCTCCACGGGGGATAGCGGGCTCGGAGGCGGGGAGCTGTTTTTT
-,TRBJ2-7,-,TRBV7-9,CASSLGGRGGEQYF,TGTGCCAGCAGCTTAGGAGGCAGGGGTGGCGAGCAGTACTTC
many,TRBJ1-5,-,TRBV14,CASSQERTRLSPNQPQHF,TGTGCCAGCAGCCAAGAAAGGACACGGTTAAGCCCCAATCAGCCCCAGCATTTT
few,TRBJ1-1,-,TRBV19,CASTQTLTGYTEAFF,TGTGCCAGTACCCAGACGCTTACAGGATACACTGAAGCTTTCTTT
few,TRBJ2-2,-,TRBV24-1,CATSLTGSRELFF,TGTGCCACCTCATTAACAGGTAGTCGGGAGCTGTTTTTT
many,TRBJ2-7,-,TRBV27,CASRDLRGEQYF,TGTGCCAGCCGGGACCTCCGGGGTGAGCAGTACTTC
many,TRBJ2-5,-,TRBV6-5,CASSSLTGTSGGTQYF,TGTGCCAGCAGTTCCCTTACCGGGACCTCCGGAGGGACCCAGTACTTC
few,TRBJ1-1,-,TRBV29-1,CSVEGVGTEAFF,TGCAGCGTTGAGGGGGTGGGCACTGAAGCTTTCTTT
few,TRBJ2-7,-,TRBV5-5,CASSLGQLAYEQYF,TGTGCCAGCAGCTTGGGACAGCTAGCCTACGAGCAGTACTTC
many,TRBJ2-3,-,TRBV7-2,CASSLASSTDTQYF,TGTGCCAGCAGCTTAGCTAGCAGCACAGATACGCAGTATTTT
-,TRBJ2-7,-,TRBV25-1,CASSSGGLYEQYF,TGTGCCAGCAGTAGTGGGGGCCTTTACGAGCAGTACTTC
few,TRBJ2-5,-,TRBV4-2,CASSQEVWEHSKETQYF,TGTGCCAGCAGCCAAGAGGTCTGGGAACACTCAAAAGAGACCCAGTACTTC
-,TRBJ1-2,-,TRBV4-2,CASSQEFEGLVSRGYTF,TGTGCCAGCAGCCAAGAATTTGAGGGGCTTGTCTCGCGTGGCTACACCTTC
-,TRBJ1-6,-,TRBV20-1,CSARDVVWGSGNSPLHF,TGCAGTGCTAGAGATGTGGTGTGGGGCTCAGGGAATTCACCCCTCCACTTT
many,TRBJ1-2,TRBD1,TRBV9,CASSAIPSGGYGYTF,TGTGCCAGCAGCGCCATACCCTCAGGGGGCTATGGCTACACCTTC
few,TRBJ2-1,-,TRBV3-1,CASSQEGLRDSYNEQFF,TGTGCCAGCAGCCAAGAGGGTCTCCGCGACTCCTACAATGAGCAGTTCTTC
many,TRBJ1-2,TRBD1,TRBV6-1,CASSGGTAFSTYGYTF,TGTGCCAGCAGCGGAGGGACAGCCTTTAGCACCTATGGCTACACCTTC
few,TRBJ1-5,-,TRBV28,CASSTPLGIQPQHF,TGTGCCAGCAGCACCCCCCTCGGGATCCAGCCCCAGCATTTT
-,TRBJ2-1,-,TRBV11-2,CASSRYREYNEQFF,TGTGCCAGCAGCCGCTATCGGGAATACAATGAGCAGTTCTTC